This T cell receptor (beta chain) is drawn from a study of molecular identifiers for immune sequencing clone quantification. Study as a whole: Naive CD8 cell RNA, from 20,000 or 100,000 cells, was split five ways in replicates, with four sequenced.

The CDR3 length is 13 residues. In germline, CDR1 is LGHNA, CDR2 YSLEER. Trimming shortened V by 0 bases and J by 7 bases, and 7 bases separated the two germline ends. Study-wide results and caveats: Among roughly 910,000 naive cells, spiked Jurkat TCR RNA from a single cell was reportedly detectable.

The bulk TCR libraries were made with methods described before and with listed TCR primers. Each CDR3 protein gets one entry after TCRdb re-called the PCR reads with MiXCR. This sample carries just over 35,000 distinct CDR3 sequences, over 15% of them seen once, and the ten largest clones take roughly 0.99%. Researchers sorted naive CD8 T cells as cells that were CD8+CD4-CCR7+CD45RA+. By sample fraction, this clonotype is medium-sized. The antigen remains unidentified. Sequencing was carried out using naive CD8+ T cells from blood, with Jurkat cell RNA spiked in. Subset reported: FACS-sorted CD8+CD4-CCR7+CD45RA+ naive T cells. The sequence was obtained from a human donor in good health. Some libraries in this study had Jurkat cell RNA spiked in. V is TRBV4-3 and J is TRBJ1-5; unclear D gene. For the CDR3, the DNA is TGCGCCAGCAGCCAAGACCCGAGCCAGCCCCAGCATTTT. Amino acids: CASSQDPSQPQHF.